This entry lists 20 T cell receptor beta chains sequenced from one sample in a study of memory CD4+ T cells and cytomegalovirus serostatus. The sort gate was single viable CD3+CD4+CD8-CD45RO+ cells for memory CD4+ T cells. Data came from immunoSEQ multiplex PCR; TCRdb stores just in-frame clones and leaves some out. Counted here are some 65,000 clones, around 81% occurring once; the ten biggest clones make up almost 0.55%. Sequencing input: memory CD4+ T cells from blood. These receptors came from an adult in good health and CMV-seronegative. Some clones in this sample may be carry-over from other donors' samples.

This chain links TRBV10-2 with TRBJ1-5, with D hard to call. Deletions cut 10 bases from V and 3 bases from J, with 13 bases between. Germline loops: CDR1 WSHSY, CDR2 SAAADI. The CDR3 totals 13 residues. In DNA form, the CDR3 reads TGCGCCACCACGGACGGATACAATCAGCCCCAGCATTTT. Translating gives CATTDGYNQPQHF.

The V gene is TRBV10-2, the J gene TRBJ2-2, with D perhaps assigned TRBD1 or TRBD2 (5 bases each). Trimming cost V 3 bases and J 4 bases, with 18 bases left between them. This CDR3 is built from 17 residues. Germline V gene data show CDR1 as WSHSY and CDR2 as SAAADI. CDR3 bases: TGCGCCAGCAGTGAACTTATCGGGACGGCGACCACCGGGGAGCTGTTTTTT. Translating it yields CASSELIGTATTGELFF.

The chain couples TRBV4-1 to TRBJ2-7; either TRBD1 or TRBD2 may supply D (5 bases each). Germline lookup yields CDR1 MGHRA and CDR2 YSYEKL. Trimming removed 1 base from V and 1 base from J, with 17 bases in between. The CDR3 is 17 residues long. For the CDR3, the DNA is TGCGCCAGCAGCCAAGGGGCCGCGAGGGGATGGTCCTACGAGCAGTACTTC. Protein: CASSQGAARGWSYEQYF.

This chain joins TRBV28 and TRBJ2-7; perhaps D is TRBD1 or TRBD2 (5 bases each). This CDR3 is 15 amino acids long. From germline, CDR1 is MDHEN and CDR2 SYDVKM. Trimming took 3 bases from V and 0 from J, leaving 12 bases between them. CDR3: CASSFPGTSSYEQYF. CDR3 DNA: TGTGCCAGCAGTTTCCCCGGGACCAGCTCCTACGAGCAGTACTTC.

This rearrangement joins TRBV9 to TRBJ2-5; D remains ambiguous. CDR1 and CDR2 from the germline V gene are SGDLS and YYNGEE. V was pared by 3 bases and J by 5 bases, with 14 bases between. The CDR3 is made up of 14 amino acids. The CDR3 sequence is CASSGPSTGETQYF. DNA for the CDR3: TGTGCCAGCAGCGGCCCTTCTACTGGGGAGACCCAGTACTTC.

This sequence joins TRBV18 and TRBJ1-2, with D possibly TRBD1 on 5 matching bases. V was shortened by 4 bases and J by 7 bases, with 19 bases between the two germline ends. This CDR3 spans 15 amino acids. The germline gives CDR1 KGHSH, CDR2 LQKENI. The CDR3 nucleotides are TGTGCCAGCTCACAGGAAACAGAGGGGCATTTTGGCTACACCTTC. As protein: CASSQETEGHFGYTF.

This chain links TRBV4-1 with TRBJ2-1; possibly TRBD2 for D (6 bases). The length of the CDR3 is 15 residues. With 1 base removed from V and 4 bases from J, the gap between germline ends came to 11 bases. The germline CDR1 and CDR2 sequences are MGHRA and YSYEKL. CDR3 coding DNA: TGCGCCAGCAGCCAAGGCCGCGGGGAGTACAATGAGCAGTTCTTC. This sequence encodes CASSQGRGEYNEQFF.

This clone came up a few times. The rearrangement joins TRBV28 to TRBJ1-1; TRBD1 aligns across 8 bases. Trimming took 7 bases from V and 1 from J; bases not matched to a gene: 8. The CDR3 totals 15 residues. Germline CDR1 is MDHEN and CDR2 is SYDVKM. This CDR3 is CASKSTGEGNTEAFF. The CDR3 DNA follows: TGTGCCAGCAAATCGACAGGGGAGGGGAACACTGAAGCTTTCTTT.

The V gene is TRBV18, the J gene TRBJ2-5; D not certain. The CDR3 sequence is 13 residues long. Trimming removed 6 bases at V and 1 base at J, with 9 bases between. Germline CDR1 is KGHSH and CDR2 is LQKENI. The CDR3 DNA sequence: TGTGCCAGCTCTTATTGGTCCCAAGAGACCCAGTACTTC. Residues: CASSYWSQETQYF.

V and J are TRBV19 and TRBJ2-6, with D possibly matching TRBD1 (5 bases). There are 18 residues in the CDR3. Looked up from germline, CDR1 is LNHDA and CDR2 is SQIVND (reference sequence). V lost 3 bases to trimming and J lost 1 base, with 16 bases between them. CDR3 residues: CASSMGIYSGSGANVLTF. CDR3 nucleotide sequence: TGTGCCAGTAGTATGGGGATTTATTCAGGGTCTGGGGCCAACGTCCTGACTTTC.

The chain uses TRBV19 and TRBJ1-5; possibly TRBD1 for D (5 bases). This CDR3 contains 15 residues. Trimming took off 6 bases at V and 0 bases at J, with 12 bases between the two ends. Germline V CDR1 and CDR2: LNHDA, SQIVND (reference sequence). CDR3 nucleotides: TGTGCCAGTAGGCCAGGGTGGGGTAGCAATCAGCCCCAGCATTTT. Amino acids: CASRPGWGSNQPQHF.

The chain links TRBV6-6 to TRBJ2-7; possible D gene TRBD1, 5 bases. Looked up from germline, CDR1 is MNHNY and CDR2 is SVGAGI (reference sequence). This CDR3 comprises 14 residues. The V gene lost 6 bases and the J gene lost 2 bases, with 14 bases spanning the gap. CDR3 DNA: TGTGCCAGCAGAGACAACAGGTTCCCCTACGAGCAGTACTTC. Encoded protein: CASRDNRFPYEQYF.

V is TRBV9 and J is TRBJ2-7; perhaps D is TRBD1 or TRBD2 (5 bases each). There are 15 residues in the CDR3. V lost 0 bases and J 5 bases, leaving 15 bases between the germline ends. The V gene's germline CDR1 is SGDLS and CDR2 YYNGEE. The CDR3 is CASSVGDRLIHEQYF. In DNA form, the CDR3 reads TGTGCCAGCAGCGTAGGTGACAGACTAATCCACGAGCAGTACTTC.

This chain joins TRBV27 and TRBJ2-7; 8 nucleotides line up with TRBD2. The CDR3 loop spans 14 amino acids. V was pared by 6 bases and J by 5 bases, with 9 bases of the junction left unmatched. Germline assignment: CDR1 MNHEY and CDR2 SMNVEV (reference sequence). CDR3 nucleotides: TGTGCCAGCAGACTAGCGGAAAGAGGGCACGAGCAGTACTTC. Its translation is CASRLAERGHEQYF.

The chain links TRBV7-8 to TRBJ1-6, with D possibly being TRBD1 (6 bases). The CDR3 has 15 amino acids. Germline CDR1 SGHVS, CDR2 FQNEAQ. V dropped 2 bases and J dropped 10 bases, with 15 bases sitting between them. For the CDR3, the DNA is TGTGCCAGCAGCTTATATATGGGGGCAGGCTCACCCCTCCACTTT. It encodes CASSLYMGAGSPLHF.

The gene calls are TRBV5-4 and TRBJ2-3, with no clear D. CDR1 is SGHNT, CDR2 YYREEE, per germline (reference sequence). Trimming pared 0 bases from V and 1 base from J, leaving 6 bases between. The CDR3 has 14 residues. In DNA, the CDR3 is TGTGCCAGCAGCTTGGGGACCCGCACAGATACGCAGTATTTT. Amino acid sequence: CASSLGTRTDTQYF.

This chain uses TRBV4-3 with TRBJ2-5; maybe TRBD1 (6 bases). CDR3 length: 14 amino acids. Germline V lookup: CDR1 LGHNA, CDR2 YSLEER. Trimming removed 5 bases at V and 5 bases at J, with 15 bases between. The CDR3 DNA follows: TGCGCCAGCAGCAGGCAGGGGACGCGGGAGACCCAGTACTTC. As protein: CASSRQGTRETQYF.

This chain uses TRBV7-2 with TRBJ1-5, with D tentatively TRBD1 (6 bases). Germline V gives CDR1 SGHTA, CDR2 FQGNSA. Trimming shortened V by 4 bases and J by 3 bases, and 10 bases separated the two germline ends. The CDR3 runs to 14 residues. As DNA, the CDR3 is TGTGCCAGCAGCTCACAGGGATTCAATCAGCCCCAGCATTTT. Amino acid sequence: CASSSQGFNQPQHF.

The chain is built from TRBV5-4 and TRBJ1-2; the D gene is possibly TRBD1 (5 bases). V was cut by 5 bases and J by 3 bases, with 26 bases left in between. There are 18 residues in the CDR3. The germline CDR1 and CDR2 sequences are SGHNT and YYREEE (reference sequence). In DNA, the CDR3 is TGTGCCAGCAGTCAAGGGGAGGGCGCGTTGGGACTGGACTATGGCTACACCTTC. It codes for CASSQGEGALGLDYGYTF.

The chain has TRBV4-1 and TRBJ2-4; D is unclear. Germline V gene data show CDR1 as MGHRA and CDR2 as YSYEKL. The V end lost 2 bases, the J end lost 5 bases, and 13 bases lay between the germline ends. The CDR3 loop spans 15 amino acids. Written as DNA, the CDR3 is TGCGCCAGCAGCCAAATCCCCGGACGAGAAAACATTCAGTACTTC. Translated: CASSQIPGRENIQYF.